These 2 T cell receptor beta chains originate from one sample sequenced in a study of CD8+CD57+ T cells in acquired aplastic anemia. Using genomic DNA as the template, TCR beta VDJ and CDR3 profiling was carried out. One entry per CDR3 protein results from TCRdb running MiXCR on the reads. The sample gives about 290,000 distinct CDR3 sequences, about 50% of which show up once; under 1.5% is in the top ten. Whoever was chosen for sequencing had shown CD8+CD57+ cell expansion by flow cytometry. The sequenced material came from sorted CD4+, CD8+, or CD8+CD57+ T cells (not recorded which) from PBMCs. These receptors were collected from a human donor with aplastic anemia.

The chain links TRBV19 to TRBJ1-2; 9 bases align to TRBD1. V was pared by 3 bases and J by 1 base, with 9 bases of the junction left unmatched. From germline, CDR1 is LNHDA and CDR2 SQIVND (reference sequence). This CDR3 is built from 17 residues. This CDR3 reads CASSIGFSGQGNYGYTF. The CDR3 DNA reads TGTGCCAGTAGTATCGGGTTCTCGGGACAGGGTAACTATGGCTACACCTTC.

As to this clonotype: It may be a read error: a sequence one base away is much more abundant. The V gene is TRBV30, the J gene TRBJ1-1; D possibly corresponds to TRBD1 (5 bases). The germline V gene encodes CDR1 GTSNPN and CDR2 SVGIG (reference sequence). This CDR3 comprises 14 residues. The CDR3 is CAWSVTAGNTGAFF. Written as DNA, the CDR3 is TGTGCCTGGAGTGTAACTGCAGGGAACACTGGAGCTTTCTTT.